This TCR beta chain was sequenced for a study of blood T cell repertoires in COVID-19. Per the germline V gene, CDR1 is MGHRA and CDR2 is YSYEKL. This CDR3 is built from 16 residues. J was trimmed by 5 bases and V by 1 base; bases with no gene match: 8. Data came from immunoSEQ multiplex PCR; TCRdb stores just in-frame clones and leaves some out. The sample lists around 120,000 clones, around 90% occurring once. This receptor was taken from a human donor in a cohort sampled during active COVID-19. The chain is built from TRBV4-1 and TRBJ2-5, with 9 positions matching TRBD2. Input material: peripheral blood. The CDR3 loop reads CASSQGQAGGGETQYF. The DNA for the CDR3 is TGCGCCAGCAGCCAAGGCCAAGCGGGAGGCGGGGAGACCCAGTACTTC.